This T cell receptor (beta chain) was captured in a study of blood T cell repertoires in COVID-19 (TCRdb year 2020). With regard to the full study: Samples covering the acute and convalescent phases of COVID-19 were provided by collaborators in the United States, Italy and Spain. The samples were drawn from the first 160 participants of the ongoing ImmuneRACE study and from over 950 subjects provided by 6 global collaborators. Where HLA class I and class II types were available, the types were taken from metadata supplied by the sample provider, not from assay-based typing. The material from the prospective study consisted of cDNA or gDNA derived from T cells, B-cell-depleted T cells, or PBMCs. The dataset comprised deeply sampled blood TCRbeta repertoires from subjects exposed to, actively infected with, or recovered from COVID-19. A de-identified subject ID, COVID-19 status, age in years and sex were almost always included in the sample metadata. The repertoires were released in a freely available public database meant as a resource for research on the immune response to SARS-CoV-2.

A second Seattle source provided samples from volunteer blood donors who had recovered from COVID-19. The collaborating institutions used their own protocols to collect whole blood in K2EDTA tubes. Collaborator samples were shipped for TCRbeta analysis as frozen whole blood, isolated PBMCs, or DNA extracted from either sample type. Points on this clone: Its antigen remains undetermined. The input lacks base qualities; no much larger clone sits a single base away.

TCRbeta CDR3 regions were amplified from genomic DNA using the immunoSEQ Assay, a bias-controlled multiplex PCR. In the original analysis: Nucleated cell counts per sample were estimated from amplification of reference gene primers within the assay. To quantify the absolute abundance of each unique TCRbeta CDR3 rearrangement, sequence reads were collapsed and filtered. For each sample, productive Simpson clonality was calculated as the square root of Simpson's diversity index over productive rearrangements. This is the immuneACCESS table as TCRdb keeps it, with only in-frame sequences that have V and J called. A part of the clones is gone; compared with another copy, unresolved V genes explain less than half, and the rest is unexplained. The V and J calls and clone size were taken over from that table, and D and trimming were inferred from the DNA. The sample data list some 240,000 clones, and 87% of these were observed just once. Just over 7% of the sample belongs to the ten largest clones.

Broader findings and caveats from the paper: The amount of clinical and demographic metadata varied by source and participant and was provided uncurated.

From cysteine to phenylalanine, the CDR3 is 13 amino acids long. This entry keeps only the CDR3 DNA: 39 bases, framed from base 1. V is shortened by 2 bases, J by 2 bases, and the region joining them spans 6 bases. CDR1 and CDR2, looked up from the germline V gene (reference sequence), are MNHEY and SMNVEV. Recombination linked TRBV27 to TRBJ1-2, with no reliable assignment of the D segment. This clonotype was obtained from a man aged 55 to 70 who had recovered from COVID-19. The sequencing input was peripheral blood. The CDR3 amino acid sequence is: CASSLTQNYGYTF. Here is the DNA: TGTGCCAGCAGTTTAACACAGAACTATGGCTACACCTTC.